This TCR beta chain derives from a study of blood T cell repertoires in COVID-19. With V trimmed by 2 bases and J by 5 bases, 8 bases remained unmatched. Per the germline V gene, CDR1 is MNHNS and CDR2 is SASEGT. This CDR3 is 15 amino acids long. Original processing notes: Quantification of nucleated cells was approximated via reference gene primer amplification. Repertoires were generated with immunoSEQ multiplex PCR, while TCRdb's copy carries only in-frame clones and drops some. V, J and clone size are those of that table, while D and trimming were read from the DNA. The sample contains some 150,000 clones, around four fifths of which appear only once.

J is TRBJ1-2 and V is TRBV6-1; TRBD1 matches at 7 bases. The receptor was isolated from a human donor in a cohort sampled during active COVID-19. Material: peripheral blood. For the CDR3, the DNA is TGTGCCAGCAGTGAATCCCAGGGGACAGAGTATGGCTACACCTTC. It encodes CASSESQGTEYGYTF.